This TCR beta chain was recovered during a study of shared clonotypes between healthy human individuals. Generated by immunoSEQ multiplex PCR, the TCRdb table keeps only in-frame clones and is missing some. The table shows around 1,100,000 clones, with around 77% occurring only once. There are a few counts of this clone. The germline V and J ends were trimmed by 0 bases and 1 base, with 8 bases remaining between them. CDR1 and CDR2 (germline): SGHRS, YFSETQ. This CDR3 is built from 14 residues. Sequencing was performed on memory CD4+ T cells from PBMCs. Described subset: CD45RA-negative fraction. The source is a young man in good health. Some clones in this sample may be carry-over from other donors' samples. V is TRBV5-1 and J is TRBJ2-7; D perhaps matches TRBD1 (6 bases). The CDR3 region has the DNA TGCGCCAGCAGCTTGGGGACAGCTTCCTACGAGCAGTACTTC. Amino acid sequence: CASSLGTASYEQYF.